The rows below give T cell receptor delta chains drawn from one sample of a study of gamma-delta chains in newborns, infants, children. TCRdb re-called the reads using CATT. Of about 5,400 delta-chain clones listed, about a fifth are singletons. The sample comprised blood. These receptors all stem from a child who was a newborn, infant or young child, either healthy, febrile or measles-vaccinated (not recorded which). CDR3s include the opening cysteine and the closing phenylalanine or tryptophan. The order of the fields is clone size, J gene, D gene, V gene, CDR3 protein, CDR3 DNA. The D gene is left open where the match is weak. Rows may omit the clone size; those that give it use once, few, many or a size class.

clone_size: few
j_call: TRDJ3
d_call: -
v_call: TRDV2
cdr3_aa: CACDTAADSRDTRQMFF
cdr3_nt: TGTGCCTGTGACACCGCTGCGGATTCCCGGGACACCCGACAGATGTTTTTC

clone_size: -
j_call: TRDJ1
d_call: TRDD3
v_call: TRDV2
cdr3_aa: CACDAVLTGGYRARPDKLIF
cdr3_nt: TGTGCCTGTGACGCCGTTCTTACTGGGGGGTACCGGGCACGACCCGATAAACTCATCTTT

clone_size: few
j_call: TRDJ1
d_call: -
v_call: TRDV1
cdr3_aa: CALGEHPSYFYWGSWYTDKLIF
cdr3_nt: TGTGCTCTTGGGGAACACCCTTCCTACTTTTACTGGGGGTCCTGGTACACCGATAAACTCATCTTT

clone_size: few
j_call: TRDJ3
d_call: TRDD3
v_call: TRDV2
cdr3_aa: CACGTLGDTTWDTRQMFF
cdr3_nt: TGTGCCTGTGGCACCTTGGGGGATACCACCTGGGACACCCGACAGATGTTTTTC

clone_size: -
j_call: TRDJ2
d_call: TRDD2
v_call: TRDV1
cdr3_aa: CALGEFFLRRGVTLMTAQLFF
cdr3_nt: TGTGCTCTTGGGGAATTCTTCCTACGGAGGGGGGTTACTCTTATGACAGCACAACTCTTCTTT

clone_size: medium-sized
j_call: TRDJ1
d_call: -
v_call: TRDV1
cdr3_aa: CALGDSFLLGLGPQGYTDKLIF
cdr3_nt: TGTGCTCTTGGGGACAGTTTCCTACTGGGACTGGGGCCCCAGGGGTACACCGATAAACTCATCTTT

clone_size: few
j_call: TRDJ1
d_call: TRDD3
v_call: TRDV1
cdr3_aa: CALGERCDTLLGAEWLIF
cdr3_nt: TGTGCTCTTGGGGAACGGTGCGATACATTACTGGGGGCTGAGTGGCTCATCTTT

clone_size: medium-sized
j_call: TRDJ3
d_call: TRDD3
v_call: TRDV2
cdr3_aa: CACDKWVSDTGGYSWDTRQMFF
cdr3_nt: TGTGCCTGTGACAAATGGGTATCGGATACTGGGGGATACTCCTGGGACACCCGACAGATGTTTTTC

clone_size: few
j_call: TRDJ3
d_call: TRDD3
v_call: TRDV2
cdr3_aa: CACDTVLGNIWDTRQMFF
cdr3_nt: TGTGCCTGTGACACCGTACTGGGGAATATTTGGGACACCCGACAGATGTTTTTC

clone_size: -
j_call: TRDJ1
d_call: TRDD3
v_call: TRDV1
cdr3_aa: CALFNPIDLAGGYSPPDKLIF
cdr3_nt: TGTGCTCTTTTCAACCCGATAGATCTAGCTGGGGGATATTCACCCCCCGATAAACTCATCTTT

clone_size: few
j_call: TRDJ1
d_call: TRDD3
v_call: TRDV1
cdr3_aa: CALGDYFKTPFPEWGIDPDKLIF
cdr3_nt: TGTGCTCTTGGGGACTACTTTAAAACACCCTTCCCGGAGTGGGGGATAGACCCCGATAAACTCATCTTT

clone_size: -
j_call: TRDJ1
d_call: TRDD3
v_call: TRDV2
cdr3_aa: CACEPWGSTDTDKLIF
cdr3_nt: TGTGCCTGTGAACCCTGGGGGTCGACTGACACCGATAAACTCATCTTT

clone_size: few
j_call: TRDJ3
d_call: TRDD3
v_call: TRDV2
cdr3_aa: CACDTGGWSSWDTRQMFF
cdr3_nt: TGTGCCTGTGACACTGGGGGATGGAGCTCCTGGGACACCCGACAGATGTTTTTC

clone_size: few
j_call: TRDJ1
d_call: -
v_call: TRDV2
cdr3_aa: CACDTAEKGTHDKLIF
cdr3_nt: TGTGCCTGTGACACCGCGGAGAAAGGGACCCACGATAAACTCATCTTT

clone_size: medium-sized
j_call: TRDJ1
d_call: TRDD3
v_call: TRDV2
cdr3_aa: CACDTLGDTQVDKLIF
cdr3_nt: TGTGCCTGTGACACTCTGGGGGATACTCAAGTCGATAAACTCATCTTT

clone_size: medium-sized
j_call: TRDJ3
d_call: TRDD3
v_call: TRDV2
cdr3_aa: CACDTVLGDTSSWDTRQMFF
cdr3_nt: TGTGCCTGTGACACCGTACTGGGGGATACGAGCTCCTGGGACACCCGACAGATGTTTTTC

clone_size: few
j_call: TRDJ1
d_call: TRDD3
v_call: TRDV1
cdr3_aa: CALQGWGIRETDKLIF
cdr3_nt: TGTGCTCTTCAAGGCTGGGGGATACGCGAGACCGATAAACTCATCTTT

clone_size: -
j_call: TRDJ3
d_call: TRDD3
v_call: TRDV2
cdr3_aa: CACDPVLGDAPSSWDTRQMFF
cdr3_nt: TGTGCCTGTGACCCAGTGCTGGGGGATGCCCCGAGCTCCTGGGACACCCGACAGATGTTTTTC

clone_size: medium-sized
j_call: TRDJ1
d_call: -
v_call: TRDV2
cdr3_aa: CACDTVGLGTDKLIF
cdr3_nt: TGTGCCTGTGACACCGTGGGCCTGGGGACCGATAAACTCATCTTT

clone_size: few
j_call: TRDJ3
d_call: -
v_call: TRDV2
cdr3_aa: CACDTVGAQGSWDTRQMFF
cdr3_nt: TGTGCCTGTGACACTGTGGGGGCCCAAGGCTCCTGGGACACCCGACAGATGTTTTTC

clone_size: -
j_call: TRDJ1
d_call: TRDD3
v_call: TRDV2
cdr3_aa: CACDKVGERPVYTDKLIF
cdr3_nt: TGTGCCTGCGACAAAGTGGGGGAACGCCCCGTCTACACCGATAAACTCATCTTT

clone_size: few
j_call: TRDJ3
d_call: TRDD3
v_call: TRDV2
cdr3_aa: CACDILGESSWDTRQMFF
cdr3_nt: TGTGCCTGTGACATACTGGGGGAAAGCTCCTGGGACACCCGACAGATGTTTTTC

clone_size: -
j_call: TRDJ3
d_call: TRDD3
v_call: TRDV2
cdr3_aa: CACDTVLGDTKGSWDTRQMFF
cdr3_nt: TGTGCCTGTGACACCGTACTGGGGGATACGAAAGGGTCCTGGGACACCCGACAGATGTTTTTC

clone_size: -
j_call: TRDJ2
d_call: TRDD3
v_call: TRDV2
cdr3_aa: CACDHISPLPGDTSKLTAQLFF
cdr3_nt: TGTGCCTGTGACCACATCTCTCCCCTACCGGGGGATACCTCAAAATTGACAGCACAACTCTTCTTT

clone_size: medium-sized
j_call: TRDJ3
d_call: TRDD3
v_call: TRDV2
cdr3_aa: CACDTVLGDNSWDTRQMFF
cdr3_nt: TGTGCCTGTGACACCGTACTGGGGGATAACTCCTGGGACACCCGACAGATGTTTTTC

clone_size: medium-sized
j_call: TRDJ1
d_call: -
v_call: TRDV2
cdr3_aa: CACDLWGSDKLIF
cdr3_nt: TGTGCCTGTGACCTCTGGGGATCAGACAAACTCATCTTT

clone_size: medium-sized
j_call: TRDJ3
d_call: TRDD3
v_call: TRDV2
cdr3_aa: CACDATGGYASSWDTRQMFF
cdr3_nt: TGTGCCTGTGACGCTACTGGGGGATACGCGAGCTCCTGGGACACCCGACAGATGTTTTTC

clone_size: medium-sized
j_call: TRDJ3
d_call: TRDD3
v_call: TRDV2
cdr3_aa: CACDTVLGDSHSWDTRQMFF
cdr3_nt: TGTGCCTGTGACACCGTTCTGGGGGATTCCCATTCCTGGGACACCCGACAGATGTTTTTC

clone_size: medium-sized
j_call: TRDJ2
d_call: TRDD3
v_call: TRDV2
cdr3_aa: CACDKLGDTLTAQLFF
cdr3_nt: TGTGCCTGTGACAAACTGGGGGATACTTTGACAGCACAACTCTTCTTT

clone_size: medium-sized
j_call: TRDJ1
d_call: -
v_call: TRDV1
cdr3_aa: CALGTVRPGYTDKLIF
cdr3_nt: TGTGCTCTTGGGACCGTCCGCCCCGGGTACACCGATAAACTCATCTTT

clone_size: medium-sized
j_call: TRDJ3
d_call: TRDD3
v_call: TRDV2
cdr3_aa: CACDTTGGSWDTRQMFF
cdr3_nt: TGTGCCTGTGACACCACTGGGGGATCCTGGGACACCCGACAGATGTTTTTC

clone_size: -
j_call: TRDJ1
d_call: -
v_call: TRDV2
cdr3_aa: CACDTVSPGHASQNTDKLIF
cdr3_nt: TGTGCCTGTGACACCGTAAGTCCCGGTCATGCTTCCCAGAACACCGATAAACTCATCTTT

clone_size: medium-sized
j_call: TRDJ3
d_call: TRDD3
v_call: TRDV2
cdr3_aa: CACDTLLGDRSSWDTRQMFF
cdr3_nt: TGTGCCTGTGACACCCTACTGGGGGACCGCAGCTCCTGGGACACCCGACAGATGTTTTTC

clone_size: medium-sized
j_call: TRDJ3
d_call: TRDD3
v_call: TRDV2
cdr3_aa: CACDTVLGDTVSSWDTRQMFF
cdr3_nt: TGTGCCTGTGACACCGTACTGGGGGATACGGTTAGCTCCTGGGACACCCGACAGATGTTTTTC

clone_size: -
j_call: TRDJ2
d_call: TRDD3
v_call: TRDV2
cdr3_aa: CACDAWGTTAQLFF
cdr3_nt: TGTGCCTGTGACGCGTGGGGGACCACAGCACAACTCTTCTTT

clone_size: -
j_call: TRDJ1
d_call: -
v_call: TRDV1
cdr3_aa: CALGELQPNWDYTDKLIF
cdr3_nt: TGTGCTCTTGGGGAACTACAGCCCAACTGGGATTACACCGATAAACTCATCTTT

clone_size: few
j_call: TRDJ1
d_call: TRDD3
v_call: TRDV1
cdr3_aa: CALGAAAGSSSPFPYWGDTDKLIF
cdr3_nt: TGTGCTCTTGGGGCCGCCGCCGGTTCTTCCTCTCCCTTCCCCTACTGGGGGGACACCGATAAACTCATCTTT

clone_size: few
j_call: TRDJ3
d_call: TRDD3
v_call: TRDV2
cdr3_aa: CACDIAGGYAAWDTRQMFF
cdr3_nt: TGTGCCTGTGATATAGCTGGGGGATACGCCGCCTGGGACACCCGACAGATGTTTTTC

clone_size: medium-sized
j_call: TRDJ1
d_call: -
v_call: TRDV2
cdr3_aa: CAVTGTYTDKLIF
cdr3_nt: TGTGCCGTTACTGGGACTTACACCGATAAACTCATCTTT

clone_size: -
j_call: TRDJ1
d_call: TRDD3
v_call: TRDV2
cdr3_aa: CACDTVGGYPYTDKLIF
cdr3_nt: TGTGCCTGTGACACCGTGGGGGGATACCCTTACACCGATAAACTCATCTTT

clone_size: medium-sized
j_call: TRDJ3
d_call: TRDD3
v_call: TRDV2
cdr3_aa: CACDTVLGDSSWDTRQMFF
cdr3_nt: TGTGCCTGTGACACAGTACTGGGGGATAGCTCCTGGGACACCCGACAGATGTTTTTC

clone_size: few
j_call: TRDJ1
d_call: -
v_call: TRDV1
cdr3_aa: CALGGHLPFERDEDTQYTDKLIF
cdr3_nt: TGTGCTCTTGGAGGTCACCTTCCATTCGAAAGGGACGAGGATACACAATACACCGATAAACTCATCTTT

clone_size: medium-sized
j_call: TRDJ3
d_call: TRDD3
v_call: TRDV2
cdr3_aa: CACDRLGDTPWDTRQMFF
cdr3_nt: TGTGCCTGTGACAGGCTGGGGGATACCCCCTGGGACACCCGACAGATGTTTTTC

clone_size: few
j_call: TRDJ1
d_call: TRDD3
v_call: TRDV3
cdr3_aa: CAFFGRSGIDTDKLIF
cdr3_nt: TGTGCCTTTTTTGGGAGGTCGGGGATAGACACCGATAAACTCATCTTT

clone_size: few
j_call: TRDJ1
d_call: -
v_call: TRDV2
cdr3_aa: CACDPLPTSPHGNYTDKLIF
cdr3_nt: TGTGCCTGTGACCCCCTGCCGACATCCCCCCACGGCAATTACACCGATAAACTCATCTTT

clone_size: few
j_call: TRDJ3
d_call: TRDD3
v_call: TRDV2
cdr3_aa: CACDTWGILRSWDTRQMFF
cdr3_nt: TGTGCCTGTGACACCTGGGGGATACTGAGGTCCTGGGACACCCGACAGATGTTTTTC

clone_size: medium-sized
j_call: TRDJ1
d_call: TRDD3
v_call: TRDV2
cdr3_aa: CACDTLISSAHGWGLTDKLIF
cdr3_nt: TGTGCCTGTGACACCCTAATTTCTTCCGCCCACGGCTGGGGGTTGACCGATAAACTCATCTTT

clone_size: -
j_call: TRDJ1
d_call: TRDD3
v_call: TRDV1
cdr3_aa: CALGEVYCYTGGYSVDKLIF
cdr3_nt: TGTGCTCTTGGGGAAGTCTACTGCTATACTGGGGGATACTCCGTCGATAAACTCATCTTT